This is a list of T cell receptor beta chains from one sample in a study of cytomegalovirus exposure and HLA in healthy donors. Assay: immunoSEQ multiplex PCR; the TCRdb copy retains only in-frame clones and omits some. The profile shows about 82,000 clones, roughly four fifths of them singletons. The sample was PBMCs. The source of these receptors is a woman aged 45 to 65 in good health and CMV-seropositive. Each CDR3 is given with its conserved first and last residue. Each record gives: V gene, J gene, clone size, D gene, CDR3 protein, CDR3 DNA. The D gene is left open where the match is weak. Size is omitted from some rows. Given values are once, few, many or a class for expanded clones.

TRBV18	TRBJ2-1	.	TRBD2	CASSLAGGSGNNEQFF	TGTGCCAGCTCACTAGCGGGAGGTTCAGGCAACAATGAGCAGTTCTTC
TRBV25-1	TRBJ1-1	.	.	CASSRQMNTEAFF	TGTGCCAGCAGCAGGCAGATGAACACTGAAGCTTTCTTT
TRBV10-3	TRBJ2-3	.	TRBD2	CATRTSVGTDTQYF	TGTGCCACCCGGACTAGCGTGGGCACAGATACGCAGTATTTT
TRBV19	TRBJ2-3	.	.	CASSIGAGTDTQYF	TGTGCCAGTAGTATTGGAGCGGGTACAGATACGCAGTATTTT
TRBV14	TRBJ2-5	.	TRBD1	CASSRDRGRETQYF	TGTGCCAGCAGCCGGGACAGGGGACGGGAGACCCAGTACTTC
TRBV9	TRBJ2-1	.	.	CASTPAGLDNEQFF	TGTGCCAGCACCCCCGCGGGACTCGACAATGAGCAGTTCTTC
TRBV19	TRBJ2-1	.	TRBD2	CASSVFSSGRNNEQFF	TGTGCCAGTAGTGTCTTCTCTAGCGGGAGAAACAATGAGCAGTTCTTC
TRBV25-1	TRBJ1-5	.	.	CASSGPRWDQPQHF	TGTGCCAGCAGTGGGCCGAGGTGGGATCAGCCCCAGCATTTT
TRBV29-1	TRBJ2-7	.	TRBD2	CSVNPSGSNDEQYF	TGCAGCGTCAATCCTAGCGGGAGTAACGACGAGCAGTACTTC
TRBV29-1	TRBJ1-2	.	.	CSVEDTVVRPYGYTF	TGCAGCGTTGAAGACACAGTGGTCCGTCCCTATGGCTACACCTTC
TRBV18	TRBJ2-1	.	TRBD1	CASSRDRSAYNEQFF	TGTGCCAGCTCCCGGGACAGATCGGCCTACAATGAGCAGTTCTTC
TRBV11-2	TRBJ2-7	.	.	CASSLESRLGYEQYF	TGTGCCAGCAGCTTAGAATCGAGACTGGGTTACGAGCAGTACTTC
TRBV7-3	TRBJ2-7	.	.	CASRGRMSGEQYF	TGTGCCAGCAGGGGGCGGATGAGTGGCGAGCAGTACTTC
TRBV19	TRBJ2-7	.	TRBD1	CASSGPGTVYEQYF	TGTGCCAGTAGTGGGCCCGGGACAGTCTACGAGCAGTACTTC
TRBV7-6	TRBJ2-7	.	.	CASSLGAFPDYEQYF	TGTGCCAGCAGCTTGGGGGCCTTCCCCGACTACGAGCAGTACTTC
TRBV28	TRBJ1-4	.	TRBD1	CASSPPGTGWVEKLFF	TGTGCCAGCAGTCCCCCCGGGACAGGGTGGGTTGAAAAACTGTTTTTT
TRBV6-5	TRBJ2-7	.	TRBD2	CASRPPSGPYEQYF	TGTGCCAGCAGACCCCCTAGCGGCCCCTACGAGCAGTACTTC
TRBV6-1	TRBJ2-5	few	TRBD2	CASSVKSGSLQETQYF	TGTGCCAGCAGTGTCAAAAGCGGGAGTCTACAAGAGACCCAGTACTTC
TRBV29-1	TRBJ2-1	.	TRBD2	CSVDWGRGYNEQFF	TGCAGCGTTGATTGGGGGAGGGGCTACAATGAGCAGTTCTTC
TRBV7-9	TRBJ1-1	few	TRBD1	CASSPGTGGPNTEAFF	TGTGCCAGCAGTCCCGGGACAGGGGGCCCGAACACTGAAGCTTTCTTT
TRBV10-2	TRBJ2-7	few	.	CASANQGFYEQYF	TGCGCCAGCGCGAACCAGGGATTTTACGAGCAGTACTTC
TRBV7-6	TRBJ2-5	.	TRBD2	CASSILTSGKETQYF	TGTGCCAGCAGCATTTTGACTAGCGGGAAAGAGACCCAGTACTTC
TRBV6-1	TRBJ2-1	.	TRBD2	CASRGGETSEEQFF	TGTGCCAGCAGGGGGGGGGAGACTAGCGAAGAGCAGTTCTTC
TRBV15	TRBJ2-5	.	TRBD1	CATSRDLPRTGEETQYF	TGTGCCACCAGCAGAGATCTCCCTCGGACAGGGGAAGAGACCCAGTACTTC
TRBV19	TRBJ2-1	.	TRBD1	CASSDRVSYNEQFF	TGTGCCAGTAGTGACAGGGTTTCCTACAATGAGCAGTTCTTC
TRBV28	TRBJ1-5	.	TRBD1	CASSLTGGDQPQHF	TGTGCCAGCAGTTTAACAGGGGGGGATCAGCCCCAGCATTTT
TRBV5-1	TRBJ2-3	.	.	CASSLRRSTDTQYF	TGCGCCAGCAGCTTGCGGCGGAGCACAGATACGCAGTATTTT
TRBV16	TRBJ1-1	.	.	CASSQLRGTEAFF	TGTGCCAGCAGCCAGCTCAGGGGCACTGAAGCTTTCTTT
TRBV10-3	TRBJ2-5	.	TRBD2	CAISGTSGIETQYF	TGTGCCATCAGTGGGACTAGCGGGATAGAGACCCAGTACTTC
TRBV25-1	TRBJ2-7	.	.	CASSETPQGKYEQYF	TGTGCCAGCAGTGAGACGCCCCAGGGGAAATACGAGCAGTACTTC
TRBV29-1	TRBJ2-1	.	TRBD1	CSATGVGNEQFF	TGCAGCGCGACAGGGGTGGGCAATGAGCAGTTCTTC
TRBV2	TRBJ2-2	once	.	CARLARTENTGELFF	TGTGCCAGACTTGCGAGAACAGAAAACACCGGGGAGCTGTTTTTT
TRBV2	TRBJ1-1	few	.	CASSVAGNTEAFF	TGTGCCAGCAGTGTGGCGGGGAACACTGAAGCTTTCTTT
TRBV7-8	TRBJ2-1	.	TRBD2	CASSLLAGWDNEQFF	TGTGCCAGCAGCCTACTAGCGGGATGGGACAATGAGCAGTTCTTC
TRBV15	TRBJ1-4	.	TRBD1	CATSSIRQGARGNEKLFF	TGTGCCACCAGCAGTATTCGACAGGGGGCAAGGGGAAATGAAAAACTGTTTTTT
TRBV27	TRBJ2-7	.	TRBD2	CASSLLAGVSYEQYF	TGTGCCAGCAGTTTATTAGCGGGAGTCTCCTACGAGCAGTACTTC
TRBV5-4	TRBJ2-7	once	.	CASSLPGVPYEQYF	TGTGCCAGCAGCTTGCCGGGGGTGCCCTACGAGCAGTACTTC
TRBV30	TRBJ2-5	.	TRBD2	CAWSVRTSGSKETQYF	TGTGCCTGGAGTGTACGGACTAGCGGGAGCAAAGAGACCCAGTACTTC
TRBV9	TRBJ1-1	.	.	CASSVFRDFATEAFF	TGTGCCAGCAGCGTGTTTAGGGACTTCGCGACTGAAGCTTTCTTT
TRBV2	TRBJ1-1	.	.	CASRRGLNTEAFF	TGTGCCAGCAGAAGAGGATTAAACACTGAAGCTTTCTTT
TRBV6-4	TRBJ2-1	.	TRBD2	CAGPVTSADWNEQFF	TGTGCCGGTCCTGTTACTAGCGCGGATTGGAATGAGCAGTTCTTC